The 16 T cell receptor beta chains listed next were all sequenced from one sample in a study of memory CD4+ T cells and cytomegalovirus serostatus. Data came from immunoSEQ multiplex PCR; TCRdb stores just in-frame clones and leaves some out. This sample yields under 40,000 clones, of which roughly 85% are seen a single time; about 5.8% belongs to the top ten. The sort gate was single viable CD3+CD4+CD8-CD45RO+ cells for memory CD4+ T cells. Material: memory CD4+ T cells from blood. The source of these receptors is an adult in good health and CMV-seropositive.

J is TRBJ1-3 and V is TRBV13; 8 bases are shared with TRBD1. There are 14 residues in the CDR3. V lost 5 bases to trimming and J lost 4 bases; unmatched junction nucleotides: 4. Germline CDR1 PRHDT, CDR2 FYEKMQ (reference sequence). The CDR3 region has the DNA TGTGCCAGCAGCCATCGGACAGGGGGAAACACCATATATTTT. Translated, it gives CASSHRTGGNTIYF.

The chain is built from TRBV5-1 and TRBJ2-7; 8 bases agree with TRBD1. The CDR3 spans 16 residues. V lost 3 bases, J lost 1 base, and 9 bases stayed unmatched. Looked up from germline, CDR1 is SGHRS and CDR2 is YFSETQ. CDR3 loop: CASSSAGQGGSYEQYF. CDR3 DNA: TGCGCCAGCAGCTCCGCCGGACAGGGTGGGTCCTACGAGCAGTACTTC.

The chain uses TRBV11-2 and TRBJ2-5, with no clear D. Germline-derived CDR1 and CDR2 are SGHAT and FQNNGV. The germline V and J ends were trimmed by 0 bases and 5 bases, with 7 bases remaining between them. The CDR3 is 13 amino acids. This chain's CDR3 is CASSLDLRETQYF. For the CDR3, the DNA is TGTGCCAGCAGCTTAGATCTTCGTGAGACCCAGTACTTC.

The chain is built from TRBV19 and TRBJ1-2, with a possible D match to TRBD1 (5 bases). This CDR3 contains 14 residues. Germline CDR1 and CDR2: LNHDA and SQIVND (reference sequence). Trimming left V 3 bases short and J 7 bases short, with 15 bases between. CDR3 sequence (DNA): TGTGCCAGTAGTATTGGACGGGGGTTGGTTGGCTACACCTTC. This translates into CASSIGRGLVGYTF.

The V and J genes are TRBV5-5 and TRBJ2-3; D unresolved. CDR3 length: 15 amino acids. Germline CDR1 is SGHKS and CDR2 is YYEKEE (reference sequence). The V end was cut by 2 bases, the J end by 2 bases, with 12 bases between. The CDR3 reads CASSFSWEDTDTQYF. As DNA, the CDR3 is TGTGCCAGCAGCTTTTCGTGGGAAGACACAGATACGCAGTATTTT.

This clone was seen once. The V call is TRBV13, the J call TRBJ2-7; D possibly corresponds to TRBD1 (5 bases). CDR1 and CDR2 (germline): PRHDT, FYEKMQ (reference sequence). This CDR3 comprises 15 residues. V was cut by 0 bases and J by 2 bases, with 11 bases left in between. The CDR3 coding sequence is TGTGCCAGCAGCTTAGGCGGCAGGGTCCCCTACGAGCAGTACTTC. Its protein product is CASSLGGRVPYEQYF.

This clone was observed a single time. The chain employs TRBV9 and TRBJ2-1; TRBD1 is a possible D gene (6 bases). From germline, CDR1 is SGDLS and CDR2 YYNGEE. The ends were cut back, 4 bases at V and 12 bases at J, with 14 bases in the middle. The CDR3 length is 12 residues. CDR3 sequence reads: CASSLFQGMQFF. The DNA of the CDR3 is TGTGCCAGCAGCCTCTTCCAGGGGATGCAGTTCTTC.

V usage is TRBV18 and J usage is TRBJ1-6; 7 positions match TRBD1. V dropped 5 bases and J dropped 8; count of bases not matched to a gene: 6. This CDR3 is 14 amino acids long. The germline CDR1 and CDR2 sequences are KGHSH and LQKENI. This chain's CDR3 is CASSATGFDSPLHF. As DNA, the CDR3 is TGTGCCAGCTCAGCGACAGGGTTTGATTCACCCCTCCACTTT.

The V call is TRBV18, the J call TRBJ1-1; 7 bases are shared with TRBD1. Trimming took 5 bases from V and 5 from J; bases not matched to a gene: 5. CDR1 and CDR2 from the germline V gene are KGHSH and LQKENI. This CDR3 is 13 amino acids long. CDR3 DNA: TGTGCCAGCTCAAATTACAGGGGAACTGAAGCTTTCTTT. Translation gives CASSNYRGTEAFF.

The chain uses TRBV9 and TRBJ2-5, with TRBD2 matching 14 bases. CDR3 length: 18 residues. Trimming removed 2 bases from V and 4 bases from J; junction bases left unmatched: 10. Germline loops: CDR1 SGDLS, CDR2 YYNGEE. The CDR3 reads CASSVGTSGGAGGETQYF. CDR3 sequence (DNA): TGTGCCAGCAGCGTGGGGACTAGCGGGGGAGCGGGGGGAGAGACCCAGTACTTC.

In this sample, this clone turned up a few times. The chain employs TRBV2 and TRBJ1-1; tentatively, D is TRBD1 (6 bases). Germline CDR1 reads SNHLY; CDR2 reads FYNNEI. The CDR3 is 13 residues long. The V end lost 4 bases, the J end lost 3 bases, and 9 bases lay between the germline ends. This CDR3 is CASSGNRDTEAFF. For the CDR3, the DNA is TGTGCCAGCAGTGGTAACAGGGACACTGAAGCTTTCTTT.

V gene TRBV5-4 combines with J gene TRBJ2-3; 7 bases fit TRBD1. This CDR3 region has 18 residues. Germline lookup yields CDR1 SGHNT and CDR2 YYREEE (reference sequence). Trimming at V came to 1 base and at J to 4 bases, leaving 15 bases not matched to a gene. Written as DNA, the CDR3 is TGTGCCAGCAGCTTGTCCCGGACTGGGCAGGGGGTTTCAGATACGCAGTATTTT. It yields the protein CASSLSRTGQGVSDTQYF.

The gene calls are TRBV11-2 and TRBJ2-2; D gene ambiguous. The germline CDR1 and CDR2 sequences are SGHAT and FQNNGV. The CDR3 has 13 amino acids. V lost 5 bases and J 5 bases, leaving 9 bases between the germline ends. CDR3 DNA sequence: TGTGCCAGCAGCCCAGCCCGTACCGGGGAGCTGTTTTTT. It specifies CASSPARTGELFF.

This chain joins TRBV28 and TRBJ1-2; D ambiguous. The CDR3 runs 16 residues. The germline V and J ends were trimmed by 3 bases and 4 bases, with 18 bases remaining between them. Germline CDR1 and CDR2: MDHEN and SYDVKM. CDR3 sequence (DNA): TGTGCCAGCAGTTTGGAATCCCTGAGGGTATCCTATGGCTACACCTTC. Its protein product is CASSLESLRVSYGYTF.

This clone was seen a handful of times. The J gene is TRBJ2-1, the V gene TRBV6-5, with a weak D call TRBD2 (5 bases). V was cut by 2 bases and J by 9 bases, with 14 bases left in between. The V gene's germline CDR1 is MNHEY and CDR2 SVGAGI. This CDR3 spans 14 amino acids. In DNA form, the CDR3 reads TGTGCCAGCAGTTACACCCCGGGGATGGGTGAGCAGTTCTTC. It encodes CASSYTPGMGEQFF.

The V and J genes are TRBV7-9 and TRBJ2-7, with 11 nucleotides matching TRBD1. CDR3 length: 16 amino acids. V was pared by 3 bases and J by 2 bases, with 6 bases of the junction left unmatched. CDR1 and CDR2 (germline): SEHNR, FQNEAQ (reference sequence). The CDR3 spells CASSFVPGQGAYEQYF. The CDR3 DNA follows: TGTGCCAGCAGCTTTGTTCCGGGACAGGGGGCCTACGAGCAGTACTTC.